These T cell receptor beta chains were read from a single sample in a study of T cell responses to AZD1222 COVID-19 vaccine. The assay was immunoSEQ multiplex PCR, and TCRdb's table has in-frame clones only and misses some. The top ten clones hold roughly 2.7% of a sample with about 100,000 clones, roughly nine tenths of them seen once. The source material was peripheral blood, sampled 28 days after the second AZD1222 dose. Receptors originate from an adult who received the AZD1222 COVID-19 vaccine. Each CDR3 is given with its conserved first and last residue. A D gene is named only where the DNA matches it firmly. Some rows mark clone size as missing; the rest say once, few, many or name a class of expanded clone.

.	TRBV29-1	.	TRBJ2-3	TGCAGTACCAACACAGATACGCAGTATTTT	CSTNTDTQYF
.	TRBV21-1	.	TRBJ2-1	TGTGCCAGCAGCAAATGCGCCTCCGGGTCCTACAATGAGCAGTTCTTC	CASSKCASGSYNEQFF
.	TRBV5-1	.	TRBJ2-5	TGCGCCAGCGGCCCGATGGCTCAAGAGACCCAGTACTTC	CASGPMAQETQYF
.	TRBV5-1	.	TRBJ2-7	TGCGCCAGCAGCCAAGATCGCTACGAGCAGTACTTC	CASSQDRYEQYF
.	TRBV5-1	TRBD1	TRBJ2-5	TGCGCCAGTAACAGGGGCCAAGAGACCCAGTACTTC	CASNRGQETQYF
.	TRBV5-3	.	TRBJ2-3	TGTGCCAGAAGCTTGGCGGGGTCGAGGGAGGATACGCAGTATTTT	CARSLAGSREDTQYF
.	TRBV19	TRBD1	TRBJ1-1	TGTGCCAGTAGTATATTGACAGGGATCGGGAACACTGAAGCTTTCTTT	CASSILTGIGNTEAFF
.	TRBV7-3	.	TRBJ1-2	TGTGCCAGCAGCTTAATGGGTGGGGGCTACACCTTC	CASSLMGGGYTF
few	TRBV7-6	TRBD1	TRBJ1-1	TGTGCCAGCAGCCTCGGACAGGTCACTGAAGCTTTCTTT	CASSLGQVTEAFF
.	TRBV9	.	TRBJ1-1	TGTGCCAGCAGCGCACGACCGGCGAACACTGAAGCTTTCTTT	CASSARPANTEAFF
.	TRBV5-1	TRBD2	TRBJ2-2	TGCGCCAGCAGCCCGCCGGGACTAGCGGACACCGGGGAGCTGTTTTTT	CASSPPGLADTGELFF
.	TRBV6-5	.	TRBJ2-7	TGTGCCAGCAGTTACTCCCTCGAAGGGAGCGAGCAGTACTTC	CASSYSLEGSEQYF
.	TRBV5-8	.	TRBJ1-1	TGTGCCAGCAGCTTAGTGGCTTTAGAAGCTTTCTTT	CASSLVALEAFF
once	TRBV29-1	.	TRBJ1-5	TGCAGCGTTGGCCAGGGAGTAGATAGCAATCAGCCCCAGCATTTT	CSVGQGVDSNQPQHF
.	TRBV27	.	TRBJ2-6	TGTGCCAGCAGTCCGACGACCAGTTCCGGGGCCAACGTCCTGACTTTC	CASSPTTSSGANVLTF
once	TRBV11-2	.	TRBJ2-5	TGTGCCAGCAGCTTAGCTTACCAGGGGGGCAGGGAGACCCAGTACTTC	CASSLAYQGGRETQYF
.	TRBV6-5	TRBD1	TRBJ1-2	TGTGCCAGCAGTACAGGGGGCTATGGCTACACCTTC	CASSTGGYGYTF
once	TRBV6-5	.	TRBJ1-1	TGTGCCAGCAGTTACGGTTCGGCCCCCATGAACACTGAAGCTTTCTTT	CASSYGSAPMNTEAFF
.	TRBV5-4	TRBD2	TRBJ2-1	TGTGCCAGCAGTCCCGGGTTGAGCGGGAGGGTAGATGAGCAGTTCTTC	CASSPGLSGRVDEQFF
.	TRBV6-5	.	TRBJ2-7	TGTGCCAGCAGGGGGACCGAGACAGGATACGAGCAGTACTTC	CASRGTETGYEQYF
.	TRBV4-2	.	TRBJ1-1	TGTGCCAGCAGCCAAGAGGAGAGGCAGCCATACACTGAAGCTTTCTTT	CASSQEERQPYTEAFF
once	TRBV27	.	TRBJ1-1	TGTGCCAGCAAAACAGACGTCACTGAAGCTTTCTTT	CASKTDVTEAFF
.	TRBV30	.	TRBJ2-1	TGTGCCTGGAGTGTAATCTCCAATGAGCAGTTCTTC	CAWSVISNEQFF
once	TRBV21-1	.	TRBJ2-7	TGTGCCAGCATCTCTACCGGCCCCTACTCCCGCTTCGAGCAGTACTTC	CASISTGPYSRFEQYF
.	TRBV10-3	TRBD1	TRBJ1-5	TGTGCCATCAGGAGGGAGGACAGGGACAATCAGCCCCAGCATTTT	CAIRREDRDNQPQHF
.	TRBV5-4	.	TRBJ1-3	TGTGCCAGCAGCTTGGATCAGACTGGAAACACCATATATTTT	CASSLDQTGNTIYF
.	TRBV4-2	.	TRBJ2-2	TGTGCCAGCAGCCAAAATAGGAACACCGGGGAGCTGTTTTTT	CASSQNRNTGELFF
.	TRBV2	.	TRBJ2-5	TGTGCCAGCAGTGAAATATCCGGGACCGAGGAGACCCAGTACTTC	CASSEISGTEETQYF
.	TRBV5-4	.	TRBJ1-2	TGTGCCAGCAGCTTGGACAGGGAAGGCTACACCTTC	CASSLDREGYTF
.	TRBV7-9	TRBD2	TRBJ2-7	TGTGCCAGCAGCTTTTCGGCTAGCGGTTCCTACGAGCAGTACTTC	CASSFSASGSYEQYF
.	TRBV5-4	TRBD2	TRBJ2-7	TGTGCCAGCAGCTCTTGGACTAGCGGCTCCTACGAGCAGTACTTC	CASSSWTSGSYEQYF
.	TRBV5-4	.	TRBJ1-2	TGTGCCAGCAGCTTCTGGGGGCAGGTGGACTATGGCTACACCTTC	CASSFWGQVDYGYTF
.	TRBV4-1	TRBD2	TRBJ2-7	TGCGCCAGCAGCCCAGGACACCGGGGGGACTACGAGCAGTACTTC	CASSPGHRGDYEQYF
.	TRBV27	.	TRBJ2-6	TGTGCCAGCAGTTTAATAGGGGCAAAACCCTTCTCTGGGGCCAACGTCCTGACTTTC	CASSLIGAKPFSGANVLTF
few	TRBV19	TRBD1	TRBJ1-3	TGTGCCAGTACCCTGGGGACAGCCTCTGGAAACACCATATATTTT	CASTLGTASGNTIYF
.	TRBV4-1	.	TRBJ1-1	TGCGCCAGCAGCCAAGATTTCAGGGATGAAGCTTTCTTT	CASSQDFRDEAFF
.	TRBV4-1	TRBD2	TRBJ2-4	TGCGCCAGCAGCCAAGGCCTAGCGGTAGCCAAAAACATTCAGTACTTC	CASSQGLAVAKNIQYF
.	TRBV4-2	TRBD1	TRBJ1-2	TGTGCCAGCAGCCAAGATCTTCCCGACAGGGGAGGCGGCTACACCTTC	CASSQDLPDRGGGYTF
few	TRBV7-8	.	TRBJ2-2	TGTGCCAGCAGCTTATTCCAGGGCCCCACCGGGGAGCTGTTTTTT	CASSLFQGPTGELFF
.	TRBV6-4	.	TRBJ2-3	TGTGCCAGCAGGAACTTGCTTTGGCCGGGACCGTCTTCCACAGATACGCAGTATTTT	CASRNLLWPGPSSTDTQYF
.	TRBV12-3/TRBV12-4	TRBD1	TRBJ1-2	TGTGCCAGCAGCATTGGACAGGCTGGCTACACCTTC	CASSIGQAGYTF
.	TRBV19	TRBD1	TRBJ1-4	TGTGCCAGTAGTCTCCGATGGACAGGGGGAGATGAAAAACTGTTTTTT	CASSLRWTGGDEKLFF
.	TRBV12-3/TRBV12-4	.	TRBJ1-1	TGTGCCAGCAGCGGACTGGCTGAAGCTTTCTTT	CASSGLAEAFF
few	TRBV6-5	.	TRBJ1-1	TGTGCCAGCAGTTACTCTTTTGGGTCCAGGAACACTGAAGCTTTCTTT	CASSYSFGSRNTEAFF
.	TRBV27	.	TRBJ2-3	TGTGCCACCGCTGTGAAGGGGGGGACAGATACGCAGTATTTT	CATAVKGGTDTQYF
.	TRBV7-2	.	TRBJ2-1	TGTGCCAGCAGCTTAAGGGGGGGCCCCTACAATGAGCAGTTCTTC	CASSLRGGPYNEQFF
.	TRBV10-3	.	TRBJ1-2	TGTGCCATCAGTGAGTCCTGGCCCGGGGGAGGAGACGATGGCTACACCTTC	CAISESWPGGGDDGYTF
once	TRBV11-2	.	TRBJ2-5	TGTGCCAGCAGCTCCCGTTTGCGGAGGCAAGAGACCCAGTACTTC	CASSSRLRRQETQYF
.	TRBV4-3	.	TRBJ1-4	TGCGCCAGCAGCCAAGATTCGTATACTAATGAAAAACTGTTTTTT	CASSQDSYTNEKLFF
.	TRBV11-2	TRBD2	TRBJ2-1	TGTGCCAGCAGCCAACTAGCGGGGGCCTACAATGAGCAGTTCTTC	CASSQLAGAYNEQFF
few	TRBV7-6	.	TRBJ2-3	TGTGCCAGCAGCTTAGAGGTCAGCCAGGATGGGGGTACGCAGTATTTT	CASSLEVSQDGGTQYF
.	TRBV5-4	TRBD2	TRBJ2-1	TGTGCCAGCAGCCCTGGACTAGCGGGAGAGAAGGACCATGAGCAGTTCTTC	CASSPGLAGEKDHEQFF
.	TRBV2	TRBD2	TRBJ2-3	TGTGCCAGCAGCCGACTAGCGGGGCAAGATACGCAGTATTTT	CASSRLAGQDTQYF
.	TRBV5-8	.	TRBJ1-2	TGTGCCAGCAGCTTGTTCTATGGCTACACCTTC	CASSLFYGYTF